The sequence of this T cell receptor (beta chain) was determined in a study of T cells after yellow fever vaccination. The overall study: For low cell numbers, libraries were made with SMART-Seq v4 Ultra Low Input. Findings of the study overall: A small share of clonotypes appeared in both CD4 and CD8 compartments. The study noted that FACS-sorted repertoires could contain abundant clonotypes contaminating from the bulk population. It was the secondary response that reached its peak faster, day 5 versus 15, but it was weaker.

TCRdb itself ran the 5' RACE reads through MiXCR, one entry per CDR3 protein. The repertoire holds about 300,000 distinct CDR3 sequences, with around 8.6% as singletons. A note on this clonotype: Its antigen remains unidentified.

The source is a young man who received the YFV17D yellow fever vaccine. The sample was CD4+ T cells sorted from PBMCs, taken 5 days after the yellow fever booster vaccination.

The CDR3 reads CASRRGLGEQYF. In DNA, the CDR3 is TGTGCCAGCAGGCGGGGGCTCGGCGAGCAGTACTTC. The gene calls are TRBV6-2 or TRBV6-3 and TRBJ2-7; D is possibly TRBD2 (7 bases). V dropped 6 bases and J dropped 6 bases, with 12 bases sitting between them. The CDR3 length is 12 residues. Germline CDR1 is MNHEY and CDR2 is SVGEGT.